Described below is a single T cell receptor (beta chain) sequence and its context. Its antigen remains unknown. Germline CDR1 and CDR2: KGHSH and LQKENI. Trimming removed 6 bases at V and 0 bases at J, with 6 bases between. CDR3 length: 12 residues. This record belongs to a study of shared clonotypes between healthy human individuals. As for the study in general: Three plates each covered CD4 naive and memory; CD8 naive two, CD8 memory one. Study-level points and caveats: It was observed that roughly 5.1% of naive CD4 clonotypes were shared across a handful of donors. The authors expected sequencing depth to affect clonotype sharing among donors.

The assay was immunoSEQ multiplex PCR, and TCRdb's table has in-frame clones only and misses some. The sample has approximately 340,000 clones, around 67% seen once. The receptor was isolated from a man under 40 in good health. Material for sequencing was memory CD4+ T cells sorted from blood. Subset reported: CD45RA-negative fraction. This chain links TRBV18 with TRBJ2-7; perhaps D is TRBD1 or TRBD2 (5 bases each). For the CDR3, the DNA is TGTGCCAGCTCGGGGGACTCCTACGAGCAGTACTTC. It encodes CASSGDSYEQYF.